The 21 T cell receptor beta chains listed next were all sequenced from one sample in a study of regulatory T cells in long-lasting Graves disease. Time point of the sample: persistent/refractory GD, antithyroid drugs over 5 years with positive TRAb. PBMC-extracted RNA yielded the TCR library. Through Arm-PCR of CDR3 regions and iRepertoire HTBI primers, TCR beta libraries were built. TCRdb re-analysed the multiplex PCR reads in MiXCR, keeping a single row per CDR3 protein. The sample holds about 430,000 distinct CDR3 sequences, around 20% seen once. The material was peripheral blood mononuclear cells (PBMCs), obtained when the disease was refractory, from a patient treated with antithyroid drugs. Receptors originate from a female donor with Graves disease.

This clonotype was counted many times. The chain links TRBV3-1 to TRBJ2-5, with D possibly matching TRBD1 (5 bases). The V end was cut by 0 bases, the J end by 4 bases, with 6 bases between. The CDR3 covers 13 residues. Germline CDR1 reads LGHDT; CDR2 reads YNNKEL (reference sequence). The CDR3 here is CASSQDRAETQYF. The CDR3 DNA reads TGTGCCAGCAGCCAAGACAGGGCAGAGACCCAGTACTTC.

The rearrangement uses TRBV12-3 or TRBV12-4 and TRBJ2-3; 8 bases align to TRBD2. The V and J ends lost 3 bases and 2 bases, in that order; junction bases with no gene match: 19. The CDR3 is made up of 20 amino acids. The CDR3 loop is CASSFFPGRLVAGLTDTQYF. The CDR3 DNA sequence: TGTGCCAGCAGTTTTTTTCCCGGGAGATTGGTAGCGGGACTCACAGATACGCAGTATTTT.

This clonotype has a count of ten or more. V usage is TRBV20-1 and J usage is TRBJ1-1; tentative D call: TRBD1 (6 bases). The CDR3 runs to 12 residues. Deletions cut 5 bases from V and 7 bases from J, with 14 bases between. The germline CDR1 and CDR2 sequences are DFQATT and SNEGSKA (reference sequence). CDR3 loop: CSAGSQGHEAFF. The CDR3 region has the DNA TGCAGTGCTGGGTCTCAGGGGCATGAAGCTTTCTTT.

Only a few counts were recorded for this clonotype. The chain carries TRBV6-1 and TRBJ2-3; possibly TRBD1 or TRBD2 for D (5 bases each). The germline gives CDR1 MNHNS, CDR2 SASEGT. Trimming shortened V by 4 bases and J by 5 bases, and 16 bases separated the two germline ends. This CDR3 has 15 residues. For the CDR3, the DNA is TGTGCCAGCAGTGCGGGACCCCCCGTGGGAGATACGCAGTATTTT. Encoded protein: CASSAGPPVGDTQYF.

The CDR3 nucleotides read TGTGCCAGCAGCCCTAGGGGCCAACGACTAGCGGGAGTGATGACCGGGGAGCTGTTTTTT. This codes for CASSPRGQRLAGVMTGELFF. The chain combines TRBV7-9 with TRBJ2-2; 12 nucleotides match TRBD2. V shed 5 bases, J shed 5 bases, and the junction held 18 bases outside the gene matches. This CDR3 has 20 amino acids. The germline V gene has CDR1 SEHNR and CDR2 FQNEAQ (reference sequence).

The chain couples TRBV6-4 to TRBJ2-7, with D perhaps matching TRBD2 (5 bases). CDR3 size: 13 residues. The germline V and J ends were trimmed by 3 bases and 1 base, with 7 bases remaining between them. Germline assignment: CDR1 MRHNA and CDR2 SNTAGT. The DNA for the CDR3 is TGTGCCAGCAGTGAGCAGCGGTCCTACGAGCAGTACTTC. It codes for CASSEQRSYEQYF.

This clonotype was counted only a few times. CDR3 in amino acids: CASSFGLGAVTGELFF. In nucleotides, the CDR3 is TGTGCCAGCAGTTTTGGTTTGGGGGCGGTCACCGGGGAGCTGTTTTTT. V usage is TRBV28 and J usage is TRBJ2-2; a weak D match, TRBD1 (6 bases). Germline lookup yields CDR1 MDHEN and CDR2 SYDVKM. The V gene lost 3 bases and the J gene lost 4 bases, with 15 bases spanning the gap. CDR3 length equals 16 residues.

Note on this clonotype: A much larger clonotype is one base distant, so this may be a read error. The gene calls are TRBV12-3 or TRBV12-4 and TRBJ2-2; the match to TRBD1 covers 7 bases. The CDR3 sequence is 15 residues long. CDR3 residues: CASSQGQLNTGELVF. CDR3 bases: TGTGCCAGCAGCCAGGGACAGCTAAACACCGGGGAGCTGGTTTTT.

J is TRBJ2-2 and V is TRBV30, with TRBD2 matching 13 bases. This CDR3 spans 13 amino acids. CDR1 and CDR2 from the germline V gene are GTSNPN and SVGIG (reference sequence). J lost 8 bases, V lost 5 bases, and 2 bases had no gene match. CDR3 protein: CAWRTSGSGELFF. DNA of the CDR3: TGTGCCTGGCGGACTAGCGGGAGTGGGGAGCTGTTTTTT.

This rearrangement joins TRBV6-2 or TRBV6-3 to TRBJ1-1; no firm D call. CDR3 length: 14 residues. From germline, CDR1 is MNHEY and CDR2 SVGEGT. The V gene lost 7 bases and the J gene lost 4 bases, with 16 bases spanning the gap. CDR3 sequence reads: CASTPTVSTTEAFF. In DNA form, the CDR3 reads TGTGCCAGCACCCCCACAGTTAGTACCACTGAAGCTTTCTTT.

This clonotype was seen only a few times. This chain connects TRBV20-1 to TRBJ1-1; D not certain. CDR1 is DFQATT and CDR2 is SNEGSKA in the germline V gene (reference sequence). CDR3 length: 12 amino acids. Deletions cut 7 bases from V and 1 base from J, with 10 bases between. The CDR3 DNA follows: TGCAGTGTTTACGGGCGGAACACTGAAGCTTTCTTT. It encodes CSVYGRNTEAFF.

The chain couples TRBV7-9 to TRBJ2-1; unclear D gene. Germline loops: CDR1 SEHNR, CDR2 FQNEAQ (reference sequence). The CDR3 has 13 residues. The V end lost 11 bases, the J end lost 5 bases, and 16 bases lay between the germline ends. The CDR3 region is CASRSGTHNEQFF. In DNA form, the CDR3 reads TGTGCCTCGAGGTCCGGAACCCACAATGAGCAGTTCTTC.

This clonotype was seen at least ten times. The chain couples TRBV28 to TRBJ2-7; D is possibly TRBD1 (6 bases). Germline CDR1 MDHEN, CDR2 SYDVKM. Between the trimmed V and J ends, which lost 10 bases and 0 bases, there was a span of 13 bases. CDR3 length equals 13 residues. In DNA form, the CDR3 reads TGTGCCACCGCTGGGACACCCTCCTACGAGCAGTACTTC. Translating it yields CATAGTPSYEQYF.

The chain recombines TRBV7-9 with TRBJ1-4; D gene unclear. From germline, CDR1 is SEHNR and CDR2 FQNEAQ (reference sequence). The CDR3 spans 14 residues. Trimming took off 5 bases at V and 1 base at J, with 8 bases between the two ends. The DNA for the CDR3 is TGTGCCAGCAGCCCGGTCAGAACTAATGAAAAACTGTTTTTT. Protein: CASSPVRTNEKLFF.

This clonotype has ten or more counts. The chain employs TRBV28 and TRBJ1-1, with a weak D call TRBD1 (5 bases). The germline gives CDR1 MDHEN, CDR2 SYDVKM. Trimming took 7 bases from V and 0 from J, leaving 12 bases between them. This CDR3 has 14 amino acids. This chain's CDR3 is CASKRTGVNTEAFF. CDR3 nucleotides: TGTGCCAGCAAAAGAACAGGAGTGAACACTGAAGCTTTCTTT.

CDR3 in DNA: TGTGCCAGTGGTTCAAGGCTCCTGAACACTGAAGCTTTCTTT. Encoded protein: CASGSRLLNTEAFF. The V gene is TRBV27, the J gene TRBJ1-1; the D is unclear. Looked up from germline, CDR1 is MNHEY and CDR2 is SMNVEV (reference sequence). Trimming removed 9 bases from V and 0 bases from J, with 14 bases in between. This CDR3 is 14 amino acids long.

This clonotype has more than one count but fewer than ten. The rearrangement links TRBV25-1 to TRBJ2-2; TRBD2 might be the D (6 bases). V was pared by 2 bases and J by 3 bases, with 13 bases between. The CDR3 length is 16 residues. Germline CDR1 reads MGHDK; CDR2 reads SYGVNS. CDR3 residues: CASSEGSGGDTGELFF. DNA of the CDR3: TGTGCCAGCAGTGAAGGGTCAGGAGGGGACACCGGGGAGCTGTTTTTT.

J is TRBJ2-7 and V is TRBV28; D unclear. Trimming took 6 bases from V and 3 from J, leaving 6 bases between them. The length of the CDR3 is 11 residues. CDR1 is MDHEN and CDR2 is SYDVKM in the germline V gene. In DNA, the CDR3 is TGTGCCAGCAGAGTCAACTACGAGCAGTACTTC. It is translated as CASRVNYEQYF.

This clonotype was recorded at least ten times. The rearrangement uses TRBV11-3 and TRBJ2-7, with D unclear. CDR3 length: 13 residues. With 5 bases removed from V and 3 bases from J, the gap between germline ends came to 11 bases. The germline V gene encodes CDR1 SGHNT and CDR2 YENEEA. The DNA for the CDR3 is TGTGCCAGCAGCCTCCGCCCTAGCTACGAGCAGTACTTC. Translated: CASSLRPSYEQYF.

This clonotype was seen repeatedly, ten times or more. The rearrangement links TRBV29-1 to TRBJ2-5, with D uncertain. Germline CDR1 is SQVTM and CDR2 is ANQGSEA. This CDR3 has 10 amino acids. V lost 5 bases and J 5 bases, leaving 6 bases between the germline ends. CDR3 bases: TGCAGCGTTATCATCGAGACCCAGTACTTC. It translates to CSVIIETQYF.

At least ten counts were recorded for this clonotype. The chain combines TRBV7-8 with TRBJ2-5; D is perhaps TRBD1 or TRBD2 (5 bases each). The CDR3 is 17 residues long. Germline CDR1 SGHVS, CDR2 FQNEAQ. The V and J ends lost 8 bases and 5 bases respectively, with 27 bases between them. The CDR3: CASSPRGKGPGLETQYF. The DNA for the CDR3 is TGTGCCAGCTCCCCTCGGGGAAAGGGGCCCGGTTTGGAGACCCAGTACTTC.